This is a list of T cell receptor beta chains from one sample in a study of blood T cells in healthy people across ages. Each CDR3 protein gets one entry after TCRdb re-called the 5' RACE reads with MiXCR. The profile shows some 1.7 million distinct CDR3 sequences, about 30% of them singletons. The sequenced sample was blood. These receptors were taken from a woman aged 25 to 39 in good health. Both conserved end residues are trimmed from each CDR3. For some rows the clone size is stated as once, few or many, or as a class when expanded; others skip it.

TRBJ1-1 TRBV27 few ASSLLPGQGNTEAF
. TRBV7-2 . ASTGGGHEQY
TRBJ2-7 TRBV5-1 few ASSLEQQRPKPRAYEQY
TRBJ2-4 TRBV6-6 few ASNASGGGKNIQY
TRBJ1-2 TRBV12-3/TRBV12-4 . ASSQAGGDGYT
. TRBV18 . ASSPPSGKGSEQY
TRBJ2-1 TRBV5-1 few ASSLTGVSYEQF
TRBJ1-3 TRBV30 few ARRQTNSGNTIY
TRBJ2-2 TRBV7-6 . ACSLGVTGELF
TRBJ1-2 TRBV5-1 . AGSLGRTGDGYT
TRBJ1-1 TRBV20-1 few SARDPRVGEAF
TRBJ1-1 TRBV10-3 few AISESKPGGSSEAF
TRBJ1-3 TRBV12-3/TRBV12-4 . ASSLPRDSIGNTIY
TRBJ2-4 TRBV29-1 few SVTMPGNIQY
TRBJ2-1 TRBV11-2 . ASSLVGGRAGHEQF
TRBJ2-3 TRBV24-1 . ATSDPDGTPEGDTQY
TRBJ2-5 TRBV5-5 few ASRSGADQWGTQRAQY
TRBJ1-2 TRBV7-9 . ASSAQGINYGYT
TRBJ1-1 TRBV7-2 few ASSFQGTMNTEAF
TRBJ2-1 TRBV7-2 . ASSRQGQGAYEQF
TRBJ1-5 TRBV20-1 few SARDMTSDQPQH
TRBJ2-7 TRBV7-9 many ASRLTGVSSEQY
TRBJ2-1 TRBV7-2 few ASSFRGTSGEAEQF
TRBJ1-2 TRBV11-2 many ASSPTDGGSYGYT
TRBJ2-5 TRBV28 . ASSSPQGGQY
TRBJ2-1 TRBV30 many AWSVDSLYNEQF
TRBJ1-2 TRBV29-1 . SVEGQNRGQNGGYGYT
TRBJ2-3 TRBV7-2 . ASRSGASTDTQY
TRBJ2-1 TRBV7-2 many ASSSSSGRDNEQF
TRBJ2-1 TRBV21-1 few ASRGLAGERRQNEQF
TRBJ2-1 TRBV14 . ASSQVTSGTREKF
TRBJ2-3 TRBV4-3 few ASSRTGESQY
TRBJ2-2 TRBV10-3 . AIKAVNTGKLF
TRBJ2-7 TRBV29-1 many SGRRREVSYEQY
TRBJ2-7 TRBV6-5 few ASRTYSGGRLYEQY
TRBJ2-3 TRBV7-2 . ASSFTGGDTDTQY
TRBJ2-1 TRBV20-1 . SARDRGRAVNEQF